This note documents a single T cell receptor (beta chain) sequence. Its antigen is as yet unknown. PCR involved 60 Vbeta and 13 Jbeta primers. Data came from immunoSEQ multiplex PCR; TCRdb stores just in-frame clones and leaves some out. Of about 200,000 clones in the sample, 60% to 80% were seen once. The data are from a study of cytomegalovirus exposure and HLA in healthy donors. Study-level findings and limits: Later analysis demonstrated an association between a missense DCLRE1C variant and TCR beta V- and J-gene trimming.

Germline-derived CDR1 and CDR2 are MGHRA and YSYEKL. The V and J ends lost 2 bases and 0 bases, in that order; junction bases with no gene match: 4. The CDR3 is made up of 18 amino acids. The receptor comes from a male donor in good health and CMV-seronegative. The V and J genes are TRBV4-1 and TRBJ2-3; the match to TRBD2 covers 14 bases. Source material: PBMCs. CDR3 bases: TGCGCCAGCAGCCAAAGGGGACTAGCGGGGGCTAGCACAGATACGCAGTATTTT. Protein sequence: CASSQRGLAGASTDTQYF.